This T cell receptor (beta chain) stems from a study of T cells after yellow fever vaccination. Findings and limits, study-wide: The CD4 compartment and the CD8 compartment contained a small share of clonotypes in common. Post-booster repertoires contained most primary-vaccination clones again (96% CD4, around 88% CD8).

One entry per CDR3 protein, called by TCRdb with MiXCR from the 5' RACE reads. This repertoire shows 110,000 or so distinct CDR3 sequences, about 7.2% found once; its top ten account for more than 2.5%. The germline gives CDR1 MDHEN, CDR2 SYDVKM. The CDR3 totals 15 residues. Trimming stripped 5 bases from V and 1 base from J, with 14 bases between. This clonotype came up many times. Its target is not known. The source is a man aged 18 to 29 who received the YFV17D yellow fever vaccine. V is TRBV28 and J is TRBJ2-5; unclear D gene. The sequences come from CD4+ T cells sorted from PBMCs, collected about 41 days after the first yellow fever vaccination. This chain's CDR3 is CASSPTTPIQETQYF. The CDR3 DNA follows: TGTGCCAGCAGTCCCACCACGCCAATCCAAGAGACCCAGTACTTC.